The 5 T cell receptor beta chains below all came from one sample that was sequenced in a study of blood T cells in healthy people across ages. Combining a sample-barcoded 5' primer with a J-beta primer mix, a second PCR ran for roughly 7 to 12 cycles. TCRdb ran MiXCR on the 5' RACE reads and lists one entry per CDR3 protein. This sample carries 1.5 million to 2 million distinct CDR3 sequences, 25% to 30% of them seen once, and the ten largest clones take 6.5% to 8.5%. The sample taken for sequencing was blood. The receptors were gathered from a woman in her twenties or thirties in good health.

The V call is TRBV19, the J call TRBJ2-1; no reliable D call. V lost 5 bases and J 10 bases, leaving 18 bases between the germline ends. The CDR3 loop spans 14 amino acids. CDR1 is LNHDA, CDR2 SQIVND, per germline (reference sequence). CDR3 nucleotides: TGTGCCAGTAGTCCGCTCGGACCGCGAGACGAGCAGTTCTTC. This translates into CASSPLGPRDEQFF.

This clonotype turned up a few times. The J gene is TRBJ2-7, the V gene TRBV7-9, with TRBD1 identical over 9 bases. V dropped 0 bases and J dropped 6; count of bases not matched to a gene: 6. Germline V gives CDR1 SEHNR, CDR2 FQNEAQ (reference sequence). This CDR3 region has 15 residues. CDR3 DNA sequence: TGTGCCAGCAGCTTAGCGGGGACAGGGATTATCGAGCAGTACTTC. Its translation is CASSLAGTGIIEQYF.

Note on this clonotype: Germline and junction disagree at one end, which may indicate a read error. The gene calls are TRBV12-3 or TRBV12-4 and TRBJ1-1; maybe TRBD1 (6 bases). The CDR3 is 11 residues long. CDR3 coding DNA: TGTGCCAACAGTTTACGGGACACGGCTTTCTTT. It yields the protein CANSLRDTAFF.

This clonotype was detected only a few times. The gene calls are TRBV28 and TRBJ1-5; the D gene is possibly TRBD1 (6 bases). There are 15 residues in the CDR3. Per germline, CDR1 MDHEN and CDR2 SYDVKM. Between the trimmed V and J ends, which lost 7 bases and 3 bases, there was a span of 16 bases. DNA for the CDR3: TGTGCCAGCACCTGGCGGGGGGGCTCCAATCAGCCCCAGCATTTT. Translation gives CASTWRGGSNQPQHF.

This clonotype was observed a single time. The genes are TRBV12-3 or TRBV12-4 and TRBJ2-4; 7 bases match TRBD1. J was trimmed by 13 bases and V by 3 bases; bases with no gene match: 15. This CDR3 comprises 15 residues. In DNA, the CDR3 is TGTGCCAGCAGTTTTAAAGGGACAGTGGGTTTTGGGCAGTACTTC. Residues: CASSFKGTVGFGQYF.